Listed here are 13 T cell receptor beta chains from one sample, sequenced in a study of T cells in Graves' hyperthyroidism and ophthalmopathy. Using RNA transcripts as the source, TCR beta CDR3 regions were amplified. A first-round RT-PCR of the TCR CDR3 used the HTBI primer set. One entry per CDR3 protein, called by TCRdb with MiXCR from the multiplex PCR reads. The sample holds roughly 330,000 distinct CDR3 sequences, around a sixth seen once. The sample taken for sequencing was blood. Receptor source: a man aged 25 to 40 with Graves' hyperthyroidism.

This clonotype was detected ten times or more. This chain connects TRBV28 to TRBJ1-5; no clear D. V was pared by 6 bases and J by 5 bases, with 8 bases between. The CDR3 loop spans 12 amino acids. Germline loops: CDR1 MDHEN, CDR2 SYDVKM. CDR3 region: CASSTLHQPQHF. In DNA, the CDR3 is TGTGCCAGCAGCACCCTACATCAGCCCCAGCATTTT.

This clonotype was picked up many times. DNA for the CDR3: TGTGCCAGCAGTTACCCGGGACTAGCGGGAAAGGAGACCCAGTACTTC. This gives the protein CASSYPGLAGKETQYF. J is TRBJ2-5 and V is TRBV6-6, with TRBD2 identical over 13 bases. CDR3 length equals 16 residues. Germline lookup yields CDR1 MNHNY and CDR2 SVGAGI (reference sequence). V was clipped by 2 bases and J by 5 bases; unmatched bases: 5.

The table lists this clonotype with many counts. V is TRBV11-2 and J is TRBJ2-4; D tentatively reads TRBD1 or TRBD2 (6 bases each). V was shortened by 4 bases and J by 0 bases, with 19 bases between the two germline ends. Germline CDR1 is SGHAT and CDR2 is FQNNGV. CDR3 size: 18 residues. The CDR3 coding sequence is TGTGCCAGCAGCTCTTGGGGGGCACGGGGTATAGCCAAAAACATTCAGTACTTC. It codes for CASSSWGARGIAKNIQYF. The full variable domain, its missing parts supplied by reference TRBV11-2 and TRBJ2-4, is EAGVAQSPRYKIIEKRQSVAFWCNPISGHATLYWYQQILGQGPKLLIQFQNNGVVDDSQLPKDRFSAERLKGVDSTLKIQPAKLEDSAVYLCASSSWGARGIAKNIQYFGAGTRLSVL.

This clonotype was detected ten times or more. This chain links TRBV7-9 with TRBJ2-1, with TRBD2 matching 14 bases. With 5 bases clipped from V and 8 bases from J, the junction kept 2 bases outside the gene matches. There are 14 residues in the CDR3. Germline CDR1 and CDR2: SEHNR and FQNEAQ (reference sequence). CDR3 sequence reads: CASSGLAGGDEQFF. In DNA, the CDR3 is TGTGCCAGCAGCGGACTAGCGGGAGGCGATGAGCAGTTCTTC.

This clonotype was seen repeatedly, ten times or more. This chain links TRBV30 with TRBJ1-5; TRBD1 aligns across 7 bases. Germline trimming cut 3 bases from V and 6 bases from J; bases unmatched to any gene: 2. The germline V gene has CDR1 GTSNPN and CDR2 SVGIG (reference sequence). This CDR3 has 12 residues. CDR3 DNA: TGTGCCTGGAGACAGGGGTCTCAGCCCCAGCATTTT. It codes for CAWRQGSQPQHF.

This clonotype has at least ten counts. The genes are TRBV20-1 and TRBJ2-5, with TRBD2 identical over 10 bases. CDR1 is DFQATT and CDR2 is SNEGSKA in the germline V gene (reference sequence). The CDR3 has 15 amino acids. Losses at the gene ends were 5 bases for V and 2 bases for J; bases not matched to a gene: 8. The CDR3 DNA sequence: TGCAGTGCTCAGACCTCAGCGGGAGGGCAAGAGACCCAGTACTTC. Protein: CSAQTSAGGQETQYF.

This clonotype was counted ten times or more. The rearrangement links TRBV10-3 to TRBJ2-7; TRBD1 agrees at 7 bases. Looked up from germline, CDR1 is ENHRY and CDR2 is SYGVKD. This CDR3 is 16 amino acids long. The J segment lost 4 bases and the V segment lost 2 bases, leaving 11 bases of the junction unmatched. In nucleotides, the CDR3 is TGTGCCATCAGTGAGGGTGGACAGGCACCCCCTTACGAGCAGTACTTC. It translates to CAISEGGQAPPYEQYF.

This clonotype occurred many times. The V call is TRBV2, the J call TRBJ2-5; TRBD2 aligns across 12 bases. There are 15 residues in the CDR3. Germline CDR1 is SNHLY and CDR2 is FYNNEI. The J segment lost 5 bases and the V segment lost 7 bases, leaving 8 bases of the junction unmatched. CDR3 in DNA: TGTGCCAGCAACCCCCTAGCGGGAGGGGGGGAGACCCAGTACTTC. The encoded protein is CASNPLAGGGETQYF.

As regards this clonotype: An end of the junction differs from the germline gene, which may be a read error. The CDR3 sequence: CASSPDREPYQPQPF. The CDR3, as DNA: TGTGCCAGCAGTCCCGACAGGGAACCCTATCAGCCCCAGCCTTTT. The rearrangement uses TRBV28 and TRBJ1-5; TRBD1 matches 7 bases. Germline loops: CDR1 MDHEN, CDR2 SYDVKM. The CDR3 sequence is 15 residues long.

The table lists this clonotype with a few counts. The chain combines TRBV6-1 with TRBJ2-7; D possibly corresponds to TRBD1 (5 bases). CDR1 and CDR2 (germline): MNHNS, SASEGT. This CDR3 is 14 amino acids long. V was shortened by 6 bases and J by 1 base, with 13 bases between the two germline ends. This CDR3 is CASSDDRESYEQYF. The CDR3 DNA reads TGTGCCAGCAGCGACGACAGAGAGTCCTACGAGCAGTACTTC.

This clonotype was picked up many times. CDR3 residues: CSVPDRNYGYTF. In DNA, the CDR3 is TGCAGCGTGCCGGACCGTAACTATGGCTACACCTTC. The chain employs TRBV29-1 and TRBJ1-2; D is ambiguous. Trimming stripped 6 bases from V and 1 base from J, with 9 bases between. The CDR3 runs to 12 residues. From germline, CDR1 is SQVTM and CDR2 ANQGSEA.

The CDR3 DNA reads TGTGCCACCAGTGACCCCCGGCGGGGGGGCACAGATACGCAGTATTTT. It yields the protein CATSDPRRGGTDTQYF. The chain employs TRBV24-1 and TRBJ2-3, with 8 bases matching TRBD2. Trimming at V came to 4 bases and at J to 1 base, leaving 6 bases not matched to a gene. This CDR3 comprises 16 residues. Germline CDR1 and CDR2: KGHDR and SFDVKD.

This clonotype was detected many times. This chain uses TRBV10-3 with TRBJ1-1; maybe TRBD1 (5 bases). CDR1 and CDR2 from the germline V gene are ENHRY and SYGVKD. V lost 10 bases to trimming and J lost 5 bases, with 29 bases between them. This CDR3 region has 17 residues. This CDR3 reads CATKNPRVGGRWTEAFF. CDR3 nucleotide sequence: TGTGCCACGAAGAATCCCAGGGTAGGAGGTCGTTGGACTGAAGCTTTCTTT.